What follows are 9 T cell receptor beta chains derived from one specimen sequenced in a study of blood T cell repertoires in COVID-19. Assay: immunoSEQ multiplex PCR; the TCRdb copy retains only in-frame clones and omits some. The repertoire holds some 150,000 clones, with 84% as singletons. What was sequenced was peripheral blood. These receptors all come from a woman between 45 and 65 years old in a cohort sampled during active or convalescent COVID-19.

The chain uses TRBV29-1 and TRBJ2-5, with 7 positions matching TRBD1. CDR3 length equals 14 residues. V lost 5 bases and J lost 5; bases outside the gene matches: 11. Germline values: CDR1 SQVTM, CDR2 ANQGSEA. Written as DNA, the CDR3 is TGCAGCGTTCAAGGACAGGCCCGCGGGGAGACCCAGTACTTC. This translates into CSVQGQARGETQYF. The entire variable domain, with the rest obtained from reference TRBV29-1 and TRBJ2-5, is as follows: SAVISQKPSRDICQRGTSLTIQCQVDSQVTMMFWYRQQPGQSLTLIATANQGSEATYESGFVIDKFPISRPNLTFSTLTVSNMSPEDSSIYLCSVQGQARGETQYFGPGTRLLVL.

The chain carries TRBV6-5 and TRBJ2-2, with D perhaps matching TRBD1 (5 bases). The germline V and J ends were trimmed by 0 bases and 6 bases, with 11 bases remaining between them. The CDR3 has 15 amino acids. Germline V gene data show CDR1 as MNHEY and CDR2 as SVGAGI. The CDR3 spells CASSYSGVGAGELFF. The CDR3 DNA sequence: TGTGCCAGCAGTTACTCTGGGGTAGGGGCCGGGGAGCTGTTTTTT.

This chain connects TRBV7-9 to TRBJ2-3; 9 nucleotides match TRBD2. The CDR3 has 15 amino acids. Germline CDR1 and CDR2: SEHNR and FQNEAQ (reference sequence). The trim removed 3 bases at V and 3 bases at J, leaving 4 bases unmatched. CDR3 nucleotides: TGTGCCAGCAGCTTTTTTAGCGGGGGAACAGATACGCAGTATTTT. It is translated as CASSFFSGGTDTQYF.

The chain is built from TRBV19 and TRBJ1-2; TRBD1 matches at 9 bases. CDR1 LNHDA and CDR2 SQIVND come from the germline V gene (reference sequence). Losses at the gene ends were 6 bases for V and 4 bases for J; bases not matched to a gene: 15. CDR3 length: 17 amino acids. In DNA form, the CDR3 reads TGTGCCAGTAGGGGGGTGGTAGGACAGGGGCCTTCCTATGGCTACACCTTC. Amino acid sequence: CASRGVVGQGPSYGYTF.

V usage is TRBV18 and J usage is TRBJ2-7, with D maybe TRBD1 (6 bases). Germline V gene sequence: CDR1 KGHSH, CDR2 LQKENI. V lost 2 bases and J lost 9, with 20 bases in between. CDR3 length: 15 residues. The CDR3 spells CASSPEQGASGRQYF. DNA for the CDR3: TGTGCCAGCTCACCAGAACAGGGAGCATCGGGTCGGCAGTACTTC.

J is TRBJ2-1 and V is TRBV7-9, with 12 bases fitting TRBD2. After removal of 2 bases from V and 10 bases from J, the junction contained 12 bases not matched to a gene. CDR3 length: 17 residues. Germline CDR1 SEHNR, CDR2 FQNEAQ (reference sequence). CDR3: CASSLLALAGGLLEQFF. CDR3 in DNA: TGTGCCAGCAGCTTATTAGCCCTAGCGGGGGGGCTTCTAGAGCAGTTCTTC.

J is TRBJ2-1 and V is TRBV5-1; perhaps TRBD2 as D (5 bases). V was pared by 0 bases and J by 3 bases, with 13 bases between. The CDR3 is 16 amino acids. Germline CDR1 SGHRS, CDR2 YFSETQ. This chain's CDR3 is CASSLEIRGGYNEQFF. The CDR3 region has the DNA TGCGCCAGCAGCTTGGAGATCCGAGGAGGCTACAATGAGCAGTTCTTC.

The V gene is TRBV13, the J gene TRBJ1-3, with D unclear. The V end was cut by 5 bases, the J end by 4 bases, with 18 bases between. This CDR3 has 16 amino acids. Germline loops: CDR1 PRHDT, CDR2 FYEKMQ (reference sequence). The CDR3 coding sequence is TGTGCCAGCAGCCCACCGTCGCGCGGCGGGGGAAACACCATATATTTT. Its translation is CASSPPSRGGGNTIYF.

This sequence joins TRBV5-1 and TRBJ1-1; no clear D. CDR3 length: 13 residues. The germline gives CDR1 SGHRS, CDR2 YFSETQ. V was clipped by 3 bases and J by 5 bases, with 11 bases between them. The CDR3 region has the DNA TGCGCCAGCAGCTCAGGAAATCCAACTGAAGCTTTCTTT. It encodes CASSSGNPTEAFF.